The clone carrying this T cell receptor beta chain was seen only a few times. Libraries were prepared by immunoSEQ multiplex PCR; TCRdb keeps only in-frame clonotypes and omits some of them. The table has 25,000 to 30,000 clones, approximately 90% seen once. The data were taken from a study of control samples from healthy donors and cancer patients. The CDR3 sequence is 13 residues long. Trimming cost V 9 bases and J 1 base; bases outside gene matches: 3. The sample comprised PBMCs. The chain uses TRBV12-3 or TRBV12-4 and TRBJ2-3, with TRBD2 matching 8 bases. This sequence originates from a woman between 35 and 50 years old with lung cancer. The CDR3 loop is CASLRGGTDTQYF. The CDR3 bases are TGTGCCAGTCTGCGGGGGGGCACAGATACGCAGTATTTT.